This T cell receptor beta chain was sequenced in a study of shared clonotypes between healthy human individuals. General study findings and limits: A handful of donors showed sharing of 4.5% to 6% of naive CD4 clonotypes.

This clone was recorded only once. What it binds is not known. Germline lookup yields CDR1 WNHNN and CDR2 SYGVQD (reference sequence). The CDR3 covers 13 residues. The germline V and J ends were trimmed by 5 bases and 4 bases, with 10 bases remaining between them. Authors' methods: ImmunoSEQ supplied junction-only sequences lacking quality scores, so filtering was different. The repertoire was sequenced with immunoSEQ multiplex PCR; TCRdb's copy has only in-frame clones and lacks some. Clone size and the V and J calls come from that table; the DNA yielded D and trimming. Of some 240,000 clones in the sample, under 80% were seen once. Division of CD4+ cells produced a CD45RA+ naive subset and a CD45RA-negative memory subset.

The V gene is TRBV10-1, the J gene TRBJ2-3; D call uncertain. Sample: memory CD4+ T cells sorted from blood. Subset given: CD45RA-negative fraction. This clonotype was sampled from a man aged 30 to 45 in good health. The CDR3 DNA reads TGCGCCAGCAGTCGTCAGCTCGCAGATACGCAGTATTTT. It encodes CASSRQLADTQYF.